This T cell receptor beta chain came from a study of identical twins. Study findings and constraints: Recombination models fit unrelated individuals' TCR alpha sharing but underestimated twins'. Insertions were reduced in abundant cord blood beta clonotypes but not in memory repertoires.

cDNA carried unique molecular identifiers, and a universal primer site was added by template switching. One entry per CDR3 protein, called by TCRdb with MiXCR from the 5' RACE reads. Of about 470,000 distinct CDR3 sequences listed, about 24% are singletons. This clonotype was counted between two and nine times. As yet, its antigen is unknown. The germline V gene encodes CDR1 SGHRS and CDR2 YFSETQ. V lost 5 bases, J lost 3 bases, and 15 bases lay in between. The CDR3 loop spans 15 amino acids. These data were likewise used in another study, on T cells expressing NK-cell markers. That investigation notes: Restriction of the sorted population to alpha-beta TCR T cells was achieved in several experiments with an anti-gamma-delta TCR antibody.

The sequence was obtained from a woman aged 18-29 years in good health. The chain links TRBV5-1 to TRBJ1-5; no definite D call. The specimen was CD4+ T cells sorted from blood. CDR3 nucleotide sequence: TGCGCCAGCAGGGACGATGGAGTTAACAATCAGCCCCAGCATTTT. Translation: CASRDDGVNNQPQHF.